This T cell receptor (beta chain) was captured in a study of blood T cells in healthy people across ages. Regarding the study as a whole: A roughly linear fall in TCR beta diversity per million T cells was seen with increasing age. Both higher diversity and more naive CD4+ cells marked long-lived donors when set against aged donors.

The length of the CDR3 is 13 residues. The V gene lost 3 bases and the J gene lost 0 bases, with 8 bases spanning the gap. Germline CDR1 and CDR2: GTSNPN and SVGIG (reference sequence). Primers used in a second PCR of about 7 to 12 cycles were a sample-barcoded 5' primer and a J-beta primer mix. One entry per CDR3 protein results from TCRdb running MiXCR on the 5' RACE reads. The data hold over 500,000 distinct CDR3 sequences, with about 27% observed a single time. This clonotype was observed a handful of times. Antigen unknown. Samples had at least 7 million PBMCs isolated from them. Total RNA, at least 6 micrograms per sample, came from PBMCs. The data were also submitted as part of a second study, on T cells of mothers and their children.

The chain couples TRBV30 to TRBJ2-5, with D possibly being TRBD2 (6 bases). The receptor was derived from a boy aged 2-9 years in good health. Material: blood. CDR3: CAWSRDYQETQYF. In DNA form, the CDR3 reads TGTGCCTGGAGCCGGGACTACCAAGAGACCCAGTACTTC. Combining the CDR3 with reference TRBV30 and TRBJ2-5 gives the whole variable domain SQTIHQWPATLVQPVGSPLSLECTVEGTSNPNLYWYRQAAGRGLQLLFYSVGIGQISSEVPQNLSASRPQDRQFILSSKKLLLSDSGFYLCAWSRDYQETQYFGPGTRLLVL.